This TCR beta chain emerged from a study of blood T cell repertoires in COVID-19 (dated by TCRdb to 2020 to 2022). Looking at the study overall: Samples covering the acute and convalescent phases of COVID-19 were provided by collaborators in the United States, Italy and Spain. The prospective study material was composed of cDNA or gDNA derived from T cells, B-cell-depleted T cells, or PBMCs. Deeply sampled blood TCRbeta repertoires from subjects exposed to, actively infected with, or recovered from COVID-19 were included in the dataset. The repertoires were made available in a free public database intended to serve as a resource for research on the immune response to SARS-CoV-2. The samples were drawn from the first 160 participants of the ongoing ImmuneRACE study and from 1,200 or so subjects provided by 6 global collaborators. A de-identified subject ID, COVID-19 status, age in years and sex were almost always included in the sample metadata. HLA class I and class II types, where available, came from metadata supplied by the sample provider rather than from assay-based typing.

Beyond this particular receptor, the publication reports: The quantity of clinical and demographic metadata differed by source and by participant and was supplied without curation.

The germline V gene (reference sequence) yields SGHNT for CDR1 and YYREEE for CDR2. Unmatched junction bases come to 11, with V trimmed by 4 bases and J by 4 bases. The CDR3 numbers 16 residues from cysteine through phenylalanine. Solely the CDR3 DNA is kept, with 48 bases framed from the first base. TCRbeta CDR3 regions were amplified from genomic DNA by means of the immunoSEQ Assay, a bias-controlled multiplex PCR. The study's processing was this. The number of nucleated cells in each sample was estimated by amplification of reference gene primers within the assay. To quantify the absolute abundance of each unique TCRbeta CDR3 rearrangement, sequence reads were collapsed and filtered. For each sample, productive Simpson clonality was calculated by taking the square root of Simpson's diversity index across productive rearrangements. This immuneACCESS table, as held by TCRdb, lists in-frame sequences with V and J called but not all clones. Of the missing ones, under half trace to an unresolved V gene in checked studies; the others have no known cause. That table gives V, J and clone size, and the DNA gave D and trimming. This sample is represented by about 200,000 clones; 70% to 85% of them were singletons. The ten largest clones add up to about 7.8% of the sample.

In Seattle, one collaborating source enrolled patients while the infection was active and tracked those patients longitudinally over the course of disease. The collaborating institutions used their own protocols to collect whole blood in K2EDTA tubes. For TCRbeta analysis, collaborator samples were shipped as frozen whole blood, as isolated PBMCs, or as DNA extracted from either sample type. Concerning this clone: It lacks a known antigen. Base qualities are not recorded, but no much larger clone differs from it by a single base.

The receptor's source is an elderly woman with COVID-19, enrolled during active disease. The sequence links TRBV5-4 to TRBJ2-7; a stretch of 10 junction bases matches TRBD2. Sample: peripheral blood. This receptor carries the CDR3 CASSPRSGRSRYEQYF. In nucleotide form, the sequence is TGTGCCAGCAGCCCCCGTAGCGGGAGGAGTAGGTACGAGCAGTACTTC.